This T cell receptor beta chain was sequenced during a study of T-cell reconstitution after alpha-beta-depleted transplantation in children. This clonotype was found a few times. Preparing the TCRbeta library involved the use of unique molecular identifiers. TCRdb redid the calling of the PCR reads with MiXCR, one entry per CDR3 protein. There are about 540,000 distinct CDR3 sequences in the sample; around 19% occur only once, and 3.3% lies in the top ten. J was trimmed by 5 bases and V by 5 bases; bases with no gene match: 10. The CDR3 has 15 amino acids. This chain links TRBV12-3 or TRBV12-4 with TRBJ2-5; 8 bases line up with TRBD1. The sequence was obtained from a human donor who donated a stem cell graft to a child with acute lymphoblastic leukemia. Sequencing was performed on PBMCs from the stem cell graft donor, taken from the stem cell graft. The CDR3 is CASSNTGTGAETQYF. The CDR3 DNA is TGTGCCAGCAGTAATACCGGGACAGGCGCCGAGACCCAGTACTTC.